Listed here are 25 T cell receptor beta chains from one sample, sequenced in a study of blood T cell repertoires in COVID-19. Sequencing used immunoSEQ multiplex PCR; TCRdb keeps in-frame clones, though not all of them. The sample has 35,000 to 55,000 clones, roughly 88% seen once; the top ten hold 12%. Sequenced input: peripheral blood. The receptor set was obtained from a human donor in a cohort sampled during active COVID-19.

The rearrangement uses TRBV6-4 and TRBJ2-3, with 8 bases identical to TRBD1. From germline, CDR1 is MRHNA and CDR2 SNTAGT. V dropped 4 bases and J dropped 0; count of bases not matched to a gene: 3. The CDR3 is made up of 15 amino acids. The CDR3 sequence: CASSAQGGSTDTQYF. CDR3 DNA sequence: TGTGCCAGCAGTGCACAGGGGGGAAGCACAGATACGCAGTATTTT.

The V call is TRBV11-3, the J call TRBJ2-7; 8 nucleotides agree with TRBD1. Per the germline V gene, CDR1 is SGHNT and CDR2 is YENEEA. Trimming removed 5 bases from V and 5 bases from J; junction bases left unmatched: 5. The CDR3 consists of 13 residues. CDR3 residues: CASSLDRGNEQYF. As DNA, the CDR3 is TGTGCCAGCAGCCTTGACAGGGGAAACGAGCAGTACTTC.

The chain uses TRBV6-5 and TRBJ2-5, with TRBD2 matching over 10 bases. The CDR3 sequence is 15 residues long. The V gene's germline CDR1 is MNHEY and CDR2 SVGAGI. With V trimmed by 7 bases and J by 4 bases, 9 bases remained unmatched. The CDR3 sequence: CASTRSGGAGETQYF. CDR3 DNA sequence: TGTGCCAGCACTCGGAGCGGGGGGGCAGGAGAGACCCAGTACTTC.

V and J are TRBV7-2 and TRBJ2-5; 8 bases are a match to TRBD2. J lost 5 bases, V lost 5 bases, and 7 bases had no gene match. Germline V gene sequence: CDR1 SGHTA, CDR2 FQGNSA. CDR3 length: 14 residues. This CDR3 is CASSPGVAGETQYF. CDR3 bases: TGTGCCAGCAGCCCCGGGGTAGCGGGGGAGACCCAGTACTTC.

This chain joins TRBV28 and TRBJ2-1, with 9 bases matching TRBD1. V lost 4 bases, J lost 7 bases, and 8 bases stayed unmatched. The V gene's germline CDR1 is MDHEN and CDR2 SYDVKM. This CDR3 is built from 15 residues. In DNA, the CDR3 is TGTGCCAGCAGTTCCCCGGGACAGGGACCGAATGAGCAGTTCTTC. Its protein product is CASSSPGQGPNEQFF.

The rearrangement uses TRBV6-6 and TRBJ2-7; a weak D match, TRBD1 (5 bases). This CDR3 is built from 14 residues. The V gene lost 8 bases and the J gene lost 0 bases, with 14 bases spanning the gap. Germline V gives CDR1 MNHNY, CDR2 SVGAGI (reference sequence). CDR3 DNA: TGTGCCAGCGAAGACAGAACGAGCTCCTACGAGCAGTACTTC. Translating gives CASEDRTSSYEQYF.

The chain links TRBV6-6 to TRBJ2-2; D perhaps matches TRBD2 (5 bases). Per germline, CDR1 MNHNY and CDR2 SVGAGI (reference sequence). This CDR3 is 16 amino acids long. V lost 5 bases and J lost 1, with 14 bases in between. CDR3 DNA: TGTGCCAGCAGTCCGGTAGCGAGAAGGAACACCGGGGAGCTGTTTTTT. This gives the protein CASSPVARRNTGELFF.

The V and J genes are TRBV4-1 and TRBJ1-3; D is ambiguous. Trimming removed 1 base from V and 0 bases from J, with 7 bases in between. The germline CDR1 and CDR2 sequences are MGHRA and YSYEKL. The CDR3 covers 15 residues. The CDR3 sequence is CASSQGQASGNTIYF. The CDR3 DNA reads as TGCGCCAGCAGCCAAGGACAAGCCTCTGGAAACACCATATATTTT.

The chain couples TRBV27 to TRBJ2-7; D is perhaps TRBD2 (5 bases). The length of the CDR3 is 14 residues. V dropped 2 bases and J dropped 7 bases, with 15 bases sitting between them. CDR1 and CDR2 from the germline V gene are MNHEY and SMNVEV (reference sequence). CDR3 nucleotides: TGTGCCAGCAGTTTAGGTCTAGGTTCGGGGGAGCAGTACTTC. Its translation is CASSLGLGSGEQYF.

This clone was counted between two and nine times. The chain couples TRBV7-9 to TRBJ1-5; 11 bases fit TRBD1. Trimming took 7 bases from V and 1 from J; bases not matched to a gene: 6. Germline V gene lookup returns CDR1 SEHNR and CDR2 FQNEAQ (reference sequence). The CDR3 has 16 residues. The CDR3 region has the DNA TGTGCCAGCAATAGGACAGGGGGCTCGAGCAATCAGCCCCAGCATTTT. Protein: CASNRTGGSSNQPQHF.

This chain uses TRBV6-5 with TRBJ1-2; the D gene is possibly TRBD1 (6 bases). The germline V gene has CDR1 MNHEY and CDR2 SVGAGI. The V and J ends lost 6 bases and 3 bases respectively, with 8 bases between them. The CDR3 runs to 12 residues. Here the CDR3 reads CASSGQYYGYTF. The CDR3 DNA follows: TGTGCCAGCAGCGGACAGTACTATGGCTACACCTTC.

The chain joins TRBV4-1 to TRBJ1-1, with D possibly matching TRBD1 (6 bases). The CDR3 consists of 13 residues. The V end was cut by 9 bases, the J end by 5 bases, with 16 bases between. Germline assignment: CDR1 MGHRA and CDR2 YSYEKL. CDR3 loop: CASKQGGRTEAFF. The CDR3 DNA follows: TGCGCCAGTAAACAGGGAGGGAGGACTGAAGCTTTCTTT.

The rearrangement uses TRBV2 and TRBJ2-5; 9 bases match TRBD1. CDR3 length: 18 residues. Germline CDR1 reads SNHLY; CDR2 reads FYNNEI. J was trimmed by 4 bases and V by 5 bases; bases with no gene match: 17. CDR3 nucleotides: TGTGCCAGCAGTTCCGGGACAGGGTCCACTAAAAGAGGAGAGACCCAGTACTTC. Protein: CASSSGTGSTKRGETQYF.

This clone has a handful of counts. The V call is TRBV19, the J call TRBJ2-1; 11 bases line up with TRBD2. CDR3 size: 17 residues. Germline V gene sequence: CDR1 LNHDA, CDR2 SQIVND (reference sequence). Trimming removed 0 bases from V and 7 bases from J; junction bases left unmatched: 8. CDR3 bases: TGTGCCAGTAGTATAGATTGGGGGACTAGCGGTAGTAATGAGCAGTTCTTC. It yields the protein CASSIDWGTSGSNEQFF. The complete variable domain, with remaining parts taken from reference TRBV19 and TRBJ2-1, reads DGGITQSPKYLFRKEGQNVTLSCEQNLNHDAMYWYRQDPGQGLRLIYYSQIVNDFQKGDIAEGYSVSREKKESFPLTVTSAQKNPTAFYLCASSIDWGTSGSNEQFFGPGTRLTVL.

DNA of the CDR3: TGTGCCAGCAGTTCCCAGCGGGGGGCCCTCAAGTACTTC. It translates to CASSSQRGALKYF. This chain links TRBV6-2 or TRBV6-3 with TRBJ2-5; 9 bases are a match to TRBD2. CDR1 and CDR2 (germline): MNHEY, SVGEGT. V was pared by 4 bases and J by 12 bases, with 9 bases of the junction left unmatched. This CDR3 spans 13 amino acids.

The chain carries TRBV5-1 and TRBJ1-2; possibly TRBD1 for D (5 bases). Germline-derived CDR1 and CDR2 are SGHRS and YFSETQ. Trimming pared 0 bases from V and 2 bases from J, leaving 8 bases between. The CDR3 covers 14 residues. CDR3 DNA: TGCGCCAGCAGCTTGGAAGGACACAACTATGGCTACACCTTC. Its protein is CASSLEGHNYGYTF.

The rearrangement uses TRBV19 and TRBJ2-2; a possible D gene is TRBD1 (6 bases). The CDR3 covers 12 residues. Germline V gene lookup returns CDR1 LNHDA and CDR2 SQIVND (reference sequence). Trimming took 7 bases from V and 6 from J, leaving 9 bases between them. CDR3 coding DNA: TGTGCCAGTAAACAGGGCTCCGGGGAGCTGTTTTTT. Protein product: CASKQGSGELFF.

This chain connects TRBV4-3 to TRBJ2-3, with D perhaps TRBD1 (5 bases). This CDR3 region has 15 residues. Germline values: CDR1 LGHNA, CDR2 YSLEER. Between the trimmed V and J ends, which lost 3 bases and 1 base, there was a span of 11 bases. The CDR3 coding sequence is TGCGCCAGCAGCCAGCAGGGTCCGGGCACAGATACGCAGTATTTT. It codes for CASSQQGPGTDTQYF.

This chain uses TRBV6-5 with TRBJ2-7, with 7 bases fitting TRBD1. Germline-derived CDR1 and CDR2 are MNHEY and SVGAGI. V was clipped by 2 bases and J by 3 bases; unmatched bases: 4. This CDR3 has 14 amino acids. The CDR3 protein is CASSYLGQYYEQYF. The CDR3 DNA sequence: TGTGCCAGCAGTTACCTGGGACAGTACTACGAGCAGTACTTC.

The chain has TRBV5-6 and TRBJ1-5, with TRBD1 as a possible D gene (6 bases). The length of the CDR3 is 15 residues. The germline V gene has CDR1 SGHDT and CDR2 YYEEEE. Trimming shortened V by 7 bases and J by 2 bases, and 16 bases separated the two germline ends. CDR3 in amino acids: CASSPRTGRNQPQHF. CDR3 nucleotide sequence: TGTGCCAGCTCCCCCCGTACAGGGCGCAATCAGCCCCAGCATTTT.

The chain uses TRBV7-9 and TRBJ1-2; D may be TRBD1 (5 bases). Germline CDR1 SEHNR, CDR2 FQNEAQ (reference sequence). The CDR3 is 13 residues long. Trimming shortened V by 3 bases and J by 6 bases, and 11 bases separated the two germline ends. The CDR3 region has the DNA TGTGCCAGCAGCTTTTCAGGGTCGGATGGCTACACCTTC. Amino acids: CASSFSGSDGYTF.

The rearrangement joins TRBV6-5 to TRBJ1-2; 10 bases are a match to TRBD1. Looked up from germline, CDR1 is MNHEY and CDR2 is SVGAGI. CDR3 length: 15 residues. V trimming: 6 bases; J trimming: 3 bases; junction bases outside the gene matches: 7. The CDR3 coding sequence is TGTGCCAGCAGCTCAATCGGACAGGGGGACTATGGCTACACCTTC. It encodes CASSSIGQGDYGYTF.

This clone was seen just once. V is TRBV5-1 and J is TRBJ2-3, with 7 bases aligning to TRBD2. CDR3 length equals 14 residues. V lost 4 bases and J lost 1; bases outside the gene matches: 3. CDR1 SGHRS and CDR2 YFSETQ come from the germline V gene. CDR3 in amino acids: CASSPSGGTDTQYF. In DNA form, the CDR3 reads TGCGCCAGCAGCCCAAGCGGGGGCACAGATACGCAGTATTTT.

The genes are TRBV24-1 and TRBJ1-5; the match to TRBD1 covers 7 bases. The junction had 4 bases not matched to a gene; V was cut back by 3 bases and J by 3 bases. Germline values: CDR1 KGHDR, CDR2 SFDVKD. This CDR3 spans 15 amino acids. The CDR3 here is CATSDARGSNQPQHF. CDR3 in DNA: TGTGCCACCAGTGATGCCAGGGGGTCCAATCAGCCCCAGCATTTT.

The chain recombines TRBV19 with TRBJ2-3; TRBD2 matches at 8 bases. V lost 6 bases, J lost 6 bases, and 8 bases stayed unmatched. Germline V gives CDR1 LNHDA, CDR2 SQIVND (reference sequence). The CDR3 length is 14 residues. The CDR3, as DNA: TGTGCCAGTAGGGACCCCCCGGGAGGGGATACGCAGTATTTT. Protein: CASRDPPGGDTQYF.